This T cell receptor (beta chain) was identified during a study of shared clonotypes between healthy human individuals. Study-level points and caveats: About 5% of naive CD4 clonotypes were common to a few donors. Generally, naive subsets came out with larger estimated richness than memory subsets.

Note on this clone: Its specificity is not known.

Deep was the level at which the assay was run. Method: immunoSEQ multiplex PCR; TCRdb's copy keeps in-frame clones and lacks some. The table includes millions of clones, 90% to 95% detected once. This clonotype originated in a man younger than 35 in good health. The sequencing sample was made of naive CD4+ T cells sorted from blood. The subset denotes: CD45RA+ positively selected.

CDR3 amino acids: CASSVWETQYF. The CDR3 region has the DNA TGTGCCAGCAGTGTCTGGGAGACCCAGTACTTC. This chain connects TRBV2 to TRBJ2-5; D not resolved. The CDR3 covers 11 residues. V shed 4 bases and J shed 5 bases, with 5 bases lying between them. Germline V CDR1 and CDR2: SNHLY, FYNNEI.